Listed below are T cell receptor beta chains from one sample, sequenced in a study of TIL therapy for anti-PD-1-resistant metastatic lung cancer. Assay used: immunoSEQ multiplex PCR; TCRdb lists only in-frame clones, some missing. Among approximately 57,000 clones listed, approximately 78% were seen once. The source was blood, collected at baseline. These TCRs come from a person aged 25 to 85 with non-small cell lung cancer. Each CDR3 is given without its conserved first and last residue.

TRBV5-4	TRBJ2-1	14	ASRGASGQGGHEQF
TRBV5-1	TRBJ1-1	9	ASREWGEAF
TRBV7-2	TRBJ2-2	14	ASSSRMAGDAGELF
TRBV5-1	TRBJ1-2	11	ASSADGRYGYT
TRBV2	TRBJ2-3	14	ASSHFERASTDTQY
TRBV29-1	TRBJ2-1	12	SVEGLAGHNEQF
TRBV6-6	TRBJ2-2	13	ASRTGTSRVGELF
TRBV5-1	TRBJ2-1	12	ASSQGAAYNEQF
TRBV27	TRBJ2-1	13	ASSRQGYNIDEQF
TRBV30	TRBJ2-5	12	AWSRAGVRETQY
TRBV9	TRBJ1-6	13	ASSAYAGYYSPLH
TRBV28	TRBJ2-3	13	ASSSTGSGTDTQY
TRBV11-2	TRBJ2-1	14	ASSPRLAGVGNEQF
TRBV5-4	TRBJ2-5	14	ASSTKDSFSQETQY
TRBV7-2	TRBJ2-5	14	ASSLYLAGVGETQY
TRBV4-3	TRBJ1-6	13	ASSQAVNYNSPLH
TRBV7-9	TRBJ2-1	18	ASTKTSGTLKGRHPNEQF
TRBV6-4	TRBJ2-7	12	ASSELAGSYEQY
TRBV7-9	TRBJ1-1	13	ASSLAEGSSTEAF
TRBV4-1	TRBJ1-3	13	ASSQDPGIGNTIY
TRBV28	TRBJ1-5	13	ASTGTGGNNQPQH
TRBV5-1	TRBJ1-1	13	ASSLNEVMNTEAF
TRBV30	TRBJ2-5	12	AWSVRPAQETQY
TRBV4-3	TRBJ2-3	14	ASSQGTGSGRDTQY
TRBV6-6	TRBJ1-6	14	ASSYSSWVVDSPLH
TRBV6-6	TRBJ2-7	14	ASSYLTGEIGYEQY
TRBV7-8	TRBJ2-1	16	ASSPGASATSSYNEQF
TRBV9	TRBJ2-2	13	ASSVGGGFTGELF
TRBV7-9	TRBJ1-1	13	ASSEGQGLNTEAF
TRBV9	TRBJ2-7	12	ASSVGSSAYEQY
TRBV24-1	TRBJ1-2	12	ATSDPGTDYGYT
TRBV12-3/TRBV12-4	TRBJ1-1	11	ASRGQQNTEAF
TRBV7-9	TRBJ2-7	12	ASSDQTGLYEQY
TRBV5-6	TRBJ2-2	13	ASSYETGPTGELF
TRBV4-1	TRBJ2-2	12	ASSQELSARELF
TRBV7-2	TRBJ2-5	11	ASSAGQQETQY
TRBV18	TRBJ1-4	11	ASSSTGHEKLF
TRBV7-2	TRBJ2-7	12	ASRTSSGRPQQY
TRBV19	TRBJ2-1	14	ASRASGRAGYNEQF
TRBV4-2	TRBJ1-5	15	ASSQDPGTGGNQPQH
TRBV6-5	TRBJ1-1	13	ASKTAPLMNTEAF
TRBV4-2	TRBJ1-2	12	ASSPEAGVGGYT
TRBV7-2	TRBJ1-2	14	ASSLTAGTQGGGYT
TRBV7-2	TRBJ1-6	12	ASSLGSGNSPLH
TRBV4-1	TRBJ1-6	13	ASSHFPGGYSPLH
TRBV30	TRBJ2-1	18	AWSVLSSGGMKFSYNEQF
TRBV11-2	TRBJ2-2	14	ASSPQQLPSTGELF
TRBV4-1	TRBJ2-1	14	ASSQFALGGLYEQF
TRBV10-3	TRBJ1-5	11	ATQQVVNQPQH